The next 11 T cell receptor beta chains were all read from a single sample in a study of post-analysis software for immune sequencing data. Study-wide results and caveats: Comparison of patients with controls showed about 5 TRBV segments more frequent in patients, TRBV5-6, TRBV5-1 and TRBV20-1 among them.

These receptors' antigens are unknown. TCR beta cDNA libraries included unique molecular identifiers. TCRdb reanalysed the PCR reads using MiXCR and keeps one entry per CDR3 protein. In the table there are about 620,000 distinct CDR3 sequences, around 40% of which are singletons. Sequences were obtained from blood. The source of these receptors is a girl aged 10 to 17 with multiple sclerosis.

The rearrangement uses TRBV19 and TRBJ1-4; D is undetermined. Germline CDR1 is LNHDA and CDR2 is SQIVND (reference sequence). V lost 4 bases and J 7 bases, leaving 13 bases between the germline ends. CDR3 length equals 14 residues. CDR3 loop: CASSTGISAEKLFF. The CDR3 DNA reads as TGTGCCAGTAGTACGGGGATCTCGGCTGAAAAACTGTTTTTT.

This rearrangement joins TRBV6-1 to TRBJ1-2; D not resolved. CDR3 size: 9 residues. Germline CDR1 is MNHNS and CDR2 is SASEGT. V was shortened by 10 bases and J by 7 bases, with 7 bases between the two germline ends. CDR3 DNA sequence: TGTGCCACCCTTCGTGGCTACACCTTC. It yields the protein CATLRGYTF.

This chain links TRBV7-2 with TRBJ1-2, with a weak D call TRBD1 (6 bases). The germline V gene encodes CDR1 SGHTA and CDR2 FQGNSA. The CDR3 is made up of 14 amino acids. Trimming stripped 3 bases from V and 7 bases from J, with 15 bases between. CDR3 region: CASSLGGLASGYTF. CDR3 in DNA: TGTGCCAGCAGCTTGGGGGGCCTAGCGAGTGGCTACACCTTC.

V usage is TRBV4-1 and J usage is TRBJ2-6; D may be TRBD1 (6 bases). The CDR3 is 19 amino acids. Germline loops: CDR1 MGHRA, CDR2 YSYEKL. V lost 3 bases to trimming and J lost 0 bases, with 18 bases between them. The CDR3 here is CASSHHLDSDSSGANVLTF. For the CDR3, the DNA is TGCGCCAGCAGCCATCATCTGGACAGTGATTCCTCTGGGGCCAACGTCCTGACTTTC.

In its sample, this clonotype was seen a few times. The chain carries TRBV12-3 or TRBV12-4 and TRBJ2-7, with D tentatively TRBD2 (5 bases). V lost 7 bases to trimming and J lost 5 bases, with 18 bases between them. The CDR3 totals 14 residues. In DNA form, the CDR3 reads TGTGCCAGCACCTCAGGCAGCGGTGGCAACGAGCAGTACTTC. Protein: CASTSGSGGNEQYF.

J is TRBJ1-1 and V is TRBV4-2; TRBD1 matches at 7 bases. Germline V CDR1 and CDR2: LGHNA, YNFKEQ. This CDR3 contains 16 residues. J lost 0 bases, V lost 4 bases, and 8 bases had no gene match. The CDR3 bases are TGTGCCAGCAGCCGGGAAACGGACAGGTTGAACACTGAAGCTTTCTTT. This encodes CASSRETDRLNTEAFF.

This clonotype was seen just once. CDR3 DNA sequence: TGTGCCAGTAGTATTCACGGGACTAGCGGGATCCCCAATGAGCAGTACTTC. It is translated as CASSIHGTSGIPNEQYF. The chain links TRBV19 to TRBJ2-5, with 13 bases identical to TRBD2. J gave up 11 bases and V 3 bases, and 15 bases lay outside the gene matches. This CDR3 region has 17 residues. CDR1 is LNHDA, CDR2 SQIVND, per germline (reference sequence).

This rearrangement joins TRBV7-9 to TRBJ2-1; D not certain. The CDR3 is made up of 15 amino acids. Germline-derived CDR1 and CDR2 are SEHNR and FQNEAQ (reference sequence). The V gene lost 4 bases and the J gene lost 10 bases, with 20 bases spanning the gap. CDR3 protein: CASSSAPWDLGEQFF. The CDR3 region has the DNA TGTGCCAGCAGCTCAGCCCCCTGGGATCTCGGAGAGCAGTTCTTC.

The rearrangement links TRBV25-1 to TRBJ2-2, with D tentatively TRBD1 or TRBD2 (5 bases each). Germline V gene data show CDR1 as MGHDK and CDR2 as SYGVNS. The V end was cut by 4 bases, the J end by 5 bases, with 14 bases between. CDR3 size: 15 residues. The chain's CDR3 is CASSAQGPLTGELFF. The CDR3 region has the DNA TGTGCCAGCAGTGCCCAGGGACCGTTAACCGGGGAGCTGTTTTTT.

The rearrangement joins TRBV6-1 to TRBJ2-7, with D possibly matching TRBD2 (6 bases). The CDR3 is made up of 14 amino acids. V was pared by 3 bases and J by 4 bases, with 13 bases between. Per the germline V gene, CDR1 is MNHNS and CDR2 is SASEGT. In nucleotides, the CDR3 is TGTGCCAGCAGTGACGGGGAGGTAGGATACGAGCAGTACTTC. Its translation is CASSDGEVGYEQYF.

This clonotype was seen a single time. V gene TRBV24-1 combines with J gene TRBJ2-7; 11 bases agree with TRBD2. J gave up 3 bases and V 3 bases, and 3 bases lay outside the gene matches. The V gene's germline CDR1 is KGHDR and CDR2 SFDVKD. The CDR3 has 15 amino acids. The CDR3 protein is CATSDTTSGSYEQYF. DNA for the CDR3: TGTGCCACCAGTGATACCACTAGCGGGAGCTACGAGCAGTACTTC.